Included here is one T cell receptor beta chain sequence, with context. The antigen remains undetermined. Only in-frame clones appear in the TCRdb table, and some are missing; sequencing was by immunoSEQ multiplex PCR. The sample lists over 2 million clones, around 93% occurring once. The sample is drawn from a study of shared clonotypes between healthy human individuals. Study findings and constraints: Relative to their counterparts shared across all four donors, non-shared clonotypes exhibited diminished generation probabilities.

The sequencing sample was made of naive CD4+ T cells from PBMCs. Subset in this sample: CD45RA+ positively selected. This clonotype was sampled from a man between 18 and 35 years old in good health. Some clones in this sample may be carry-over from other donors' samples.

CDR3: CASSPGLAGGPAGYTQYF. The CDR3 DNA is TGCGCCAGCAGCCCGGGGCTAGCGGGAGGGCCAGCGGGATATACGCAGTATTTT. This sequence joins TRBV5-1 and TRBJ2-3; 12 nucleotides agree with TRBD2. CDR1 and CDR2 from the germline V gene are SGHRS and YFSETQ. With 4 bases clipped from V and 7 bases from J, the junction kept 16 bases outside the gene matches. CDR3 length: 18 amino acids.